A single sample gave rise to the 21 T cell receptor beta chains below, sequenced in a study of shared clonotypes between healthy human individuals. Sequencing used immunoSEQ multiplex PCR; TCRdb keeps in-frame clones, though not all of them. This sample carries 700,000 or so clones, 72% of them seen once, and the ten largest clones take under 2%. Sequenced input: memory CD4+ T cells sorted from blood. The subset was: CD45RA-negative fraction. These TCRs come from a woman in her 30s in good health.

This chain links TRBV28 with TRBJ1-4, with D tentatively TRBD1 (6 bases). V was clipped by 3 bases and J by 8 bases, with 25 bases between them. Germline values: CDR1 MDHEN, CDR2 SYDVKM. The CDR3 contains 18 residues. The CDR3 here is CASSFPLRGDREKEKLFF. For the CDR3, the DNA is TGTGCCAGCAGTTTCCCCCTCAGGGGCGATAGGGAAAAAGAAAAACTGTTTTTT.

The chain has TRBV5-1 and TRBJ2-2, with D maybe TRBD2 (6 bases). Between the trimmed V and J ends, which lost 4 bases and 4 bases, there was a span of 14 bases. CDR1 is SGHRS, CDR2 YFSETQ, per germline. There are 15 residues in the CDR3. CDR3: CASSAGHGGTGELFF. CDR3 DNA sequence: TGCGCCAGCAGCGCGGGGCATGGGGGCACCGGGGAGCTGTTTTTT.

The chain has TRBV30 and TRBJ2-3, with D unclear. This CDR3 comprises 14 residues. Trimming left V 1 base short and J 0 bases short, with 8 bases between. Germline V CDR1 and CDR2: GTSNPN, SVGIG (reference sequence). The CDR3 coding sequence is TGTGCCTGGAGTGACAACAGAAGCACAGATACGCAGTATTTT. This gives the protein CAWSDNRSTDTQYF.

The chain joins TRBV7-6 to TRBJ2-7, with D possibly TRBD2 on 5 matching bases. Germline assignment: CDR1 SGHVS and CDR2 FNYEAQ. The V and J ends lost 6 bases and 2 bases respectively, with 17 bases between them. The CDR3 spans 15 residues. Here the CDR3 reads CASRPLSGAAYEQYF. The CDR3 DNA sequence: TGTGCCAGCAGACCACTGAGCGGAGCCGCCTACGAGCAGTACTTC.

This rearrangement joins TRBV7-9 to TRBJ2-7, with 10 nucleotides matching TRBD2. CDR3 length equals 13 residues. The V gene end was trimmed by 6 bases and the J gene end by 3 bases; junction bases not matched to a gene: 2. The V gene's germline CDR1 is SEHNR and CDR2 FQNEAQ (reference sequence). CDR3 coding DNA: TGTGCCAGCAGTTCTAGCGGGAGCTACGAGCAGTACTTC. It yields the protein CASSSSGSYEQYF.

The chain has TRBV2 and TRBJ2-1, with 14 bases fitting TRBD2. This CDR3 is 15 amino acids long. CDR1 is SNHLY and CDR2 is FYNNEI in the germline V gene. J gave up 6 bases and V 6 bases, and 4 bases lay outside the gene matches. The CDR3 bases are TGTGCCAGCAGGGGACTAGCGGGAGTGCCCAATGAGCAGTTCTTC. Translation gives CASRGLAGVPNEQFF.

This chain links TRBV30 with TRBJ1-2, with D possibly matching TRBD1 (5 bases). The CDR3 is 12 residues long. V was trimmed by 5 bases and J by 4 bases, leaving 11 bases between them. Germline assignment: CDR1 GTSNPN and CDR2 SVGIG (reference sequence). CDR3 bases: TGTGCCTGGCACCTGGGACTCTATGGCTACACCTTC. This encodes CAWHLGLYGYTF.

CDR3 nucleotides: TGTGCCAGCAGCCGCGGCAGTGGTCGCACCTACGAGCAGTACTTC. The encoded protein is CASSRGSGRTYEQYF. This chain connects TRBV7-9 to TRBJ2-7; D unclear. Germline V gene data show CDR1 as SEHNR and CDR2 as FQNEAQ (reference sequence). Trimming removed 5 bases from V and 2 bases from J, with 16 bases in between. This CDR3 has 15 residues.

This rearrangement joins TRBV15 to TRBJ2-1; 7 bases line up with TRBD2. The CDR3 contains 14 residues. V dropped 3 bases and J dropped 7; count of bases not matched to a gene: 6. CDR1 and CDR2 from the germline V gene are LNHNV and YYDKDF (reference sequence). CDR3 residues: CATSRAGARNEQFF. DNA of the CDR3: TGTGCCACCAGCAGGGCGGGAGCGAGGAATGAGCAGTTCTTC.

The V call is TRBV19, the J call TRBJ1-1; D ambiguous. V was clipped by 7 bases and J by 5 bases, with 14 bases between them. Looked up from germline, CDR1 is LNHDA and CDR2 is SQIVND (reference sequence). CDR3 length: 13 residues. The CDR3 nucleotides are TGTGCCAGTACCCTCACGGGGTGGACTGAAGCTTTCTTT. This codes for CASTLTGWTEAFF.

CDR3 sequence (DNA): TGCAGTGCTACCGGGGGGGTTCAGTACTTC. Translating it yields CSATGGVQYF. V gene TRBV20-1 combines with J gene TRBJ2-5; 8 bases map to TRBD2. After removal of 4 bases from V and 11 bases from J, the junction contained 3 bases not matched to a gene. The CDR3 runs 10 residues. Germline loops: CDR1 DFQATT, CDR2 SNEGSKA (reference sequence).

The chain recombines TRBV7-6 with TRBJ2-1; 9 nucleotides agree with TRBD2. The CDR3 consists of 17 residues. The germline V gene has CDR1 SGHVS and CDR2 FNYEAQ. The ends lost 5 bases at V and 3 bases at J; junction bases unmatched: 11. This CDR3 reads CASSGAGTSLIYNEQFF. The CDR3 coding sequence is TGTGCCAGCAGCGGCGCCGGGACTAGCTTAATCTACAATGAGCAGTTCTTC.

The rearrangement joins TRBV7-2 to TRBJ2-1, with no clear D. CDR1 SGHTA and CDR2 FQGNSA come from the germline V gene. The CDR3 runs 12 residues. V was pared by 7 bases and J by 8 bases, with 12 bases between. CDR3 protein: CASKSSVHEQFF. The DNA for the CDR3 is TGTGCCAGCAAGTCCAGCGTCCATGAGCAGTTCTTC.

This chain uses TRBV18 with TRBJ1-5; no definite D call. The germline gives CDR1 KGHSH, CDR2 LQKENI. Trimming removed 1 base from V and 6 bases from J, with 4 bases in between. This CDR3 spans 12 amino acids. This CDR3 reads CASSPLGQPQHF. CDR3 sequence (DNA): TGTGCCAGCTCACCACTCGGTCAGCCCCAGCATTTT.

The chain couples TRBV19 to TRBJ1-4; 7 bases map to TRBD1. The CDR3 is 15 amino acids. Trimming at V came to 7 bases and at J to 2 bases, leaving 7 bases not matched to a gene. Per the germline V gene, CDR1 is LNHDA and CDR2 is SQIVND (reference sequence). CDR3 amino acids: CASTRQGGTNEKLFF. Written as DNA, the CDR3 is TGTGCCAGTACGAGACAGGGAGGGACTAATGAAAAACTGTTTTTT.

This clone occurred once. The chain couples TRBV5-1 to TRBJ2-4, with a possible D match to TRBD2 (7 bases). Germline V gene sequence: CDR1 SGHRS, CDR2 YFSETQ. The CDR3 has 19 amino acids. The V end lost 4 bases, the J end lost 0 bases, and 23 bases lay between the germline ends. The DNA of the CDR3 is TGCGCCAGCAGCCCGGGGGGCGGGAGCACGAACCTAGCCAAAAACATTCAGTACTTC. It encodes CASSPGGGSTNLAKNIQYF.

The gene calls are TRBV7-3 and TRBJ2-3, with a possible D match to TRBD2 (6 bases). Trimming pared 5 bases from V and 3 bases from J, leaving 12 bases between. Germline CDR1 SGHTA, CDR2 FQGTGA. The CDR3 has 14 residues. CDR3 coding DNA: TGTGCCAGCAGCGATCGACTAGAAACAGATACGCAGTATTTT. Protein product: CASSDRLETDTQYF.

This clone was detected ten times or more. The rearrangement uses TRBV18 and TRBJ1-4; D is uncertain. Germline CDR1 is KGHSH and CDR2 is LQKENI. The CDR3 has 15 amino acids. Deletions cut 3 bases from V and 7 bases from J, with 15 bases between. The DNA of the CDR3 is TGTGCCAGCTCACCCCAAGAAGGCGGGAGTGAAAAACTGTTTTTT. Protein: CASSPQEGGSEKLFF.

The chain couples TRBV7-9 to TRBJ1-5; 12 positions match TRBD1. The ends lost 5 bases at V and 7 bases at J; junction bases unmatched: 9. This CDR3 is 16 amino acids long. In germline, CDR1 is SEHNR, CDR2 FQNEAQ (reference sequence). CDR3 amino acids: CASSQVGQGAKQPQHF. In DNA form, the CDR3 reads TGTGCCAGCAGCCAAGTGGGACAGGGGGCGAAACAGCCCCAGCATTTT.

The chain couples TRBV19 to TRBJ1-2; 7 nucleotides agree with TRBD1. Germline CDR1 is LNHDA and CDR2 is SQIVND (reference sequence). The J segment lost 5 bases and the V segment lost 6 bases, leaving 12 bases of the junction unmatched. The CDR3 sequence is 15 residues long. The CDR3 region has the DNA TGTGCCAGTAGCACAGGGACAGAATCTTTTTATGGCTACACCTTC. It encodes CASSTGTESFYGYTF. The full variable domain, its missing parts supplied by reference TRBV19 and TRBJ1-2, is DGGITQSPKYLFRKEGQNVTLSCEQNLNHDAMYWYRQDPGQGLRLIYYSQIVNDFQKGDIAEGYSVSREKKESFPLTVTSAQKNPTAFYLCASSTGTESFYGYTFGSGTRLTVV.

This clone has just one count. Other DNA sequences in the sample encode the same CDR3. The CDR3 nucleotides are TGTGCCAGCAGCTTGGGAAGGGGCGGCTACACCTTC. It specifies CASSLGRGGYTF. V gene TRBV5-8 combines with J gene TRBJ1-2, with a tentative D call TRBD1 (5 bases). The germline gives CDR1 SGHTS, CDR2 YDEGEE. The CDR3 is 12 amino acids. Between the trimmed V and J ends, which lost 0 bases and 8 bases, there was a span of 8 bases.